The rows below give T cell receptor beta chains drawn from one sample of a study of CD8 T cells in ankylosing spondylitis. TCRdb analysed the 5' RACE reads with MiXCR anew, one entry per CDR3 protein. Among roughly 100,000 distinct CDR3 sequences, roughly 8.3% were seen once, and the ten largest hold approximately 9.7%. Specimen: blood, either unsorted or a sorted T cell fraction (not recorded which). These receptors were taken from a male donor with ankylosing spondylitis or in good health (not recorded which). Each CDR3 is given with its conserved first and last residue. The D gene is left open where the match is weak. The size field reads once, few or many counts, or a class when the clone is expanded.

TRBV12-3/TRBV12-4	many	TRBD1	TRBJ2-3	CASRDRVSSRDTQYF	TGTGCCAGCAGAGACAGGGTGTCCTCCCGAGATACGCAGTATTTT
TRBV12-5	many	-	TRBJ2-1	CASGNSATSYNEQFF	TGTGCTAGTGGCAATAGCGCGACCTCCTACAATGAGCAGTTCTTC
TRBV4-3	many	-	TRBJ2-7	CASIIPGIFFSYEQYF	TGCGCCAGCATCATACCTGGGATTTTCTTCTCCTACGAGCAGTACTTC
TRBV7-2	many	-	TRBJ2-2	CASSLVEAGELFF	TGTGCCAGCAGCTTAGTTGAGGCCGGGGAGCTGTTTTTT
TRBV7-2	many	TRBD1	TRBJ2-1	CASTQRQGTGNEQFF	TGTGCCAGCACCCAGAGACAGGGGACGGGTAATGAGCAGTTCTTC
TRBV7-2	many	-	TRBJ2-5	CASSASGGRETQYF	TGTGCCAGCAGCGCCTCAGGGGGGCGAGAGACCCAGTACTTC
TRBV27	many	-	TRBJ2-2	CASSPYGASDRELFF	TGTGCCAGCAGTCCCTATGGGGCTAGCGACCGGGAGCTGTTTTTT
TRBV4-2	few	TRBD2	TRBJ2-5	CASSPEVPGQNGGETQYF	TGTGCCAGCAGCCCGGAGGTCCCCGGCCAAAACGGGGGGGAGACCCAGTACTTC
TRBV12-3/TRBV12-4	many	-	TRBJ2-2	CASSSPGELFF	TGTGCCAGCAGTTCCCCCGGGGAGCTGTTTTTT
TRBV6-2/TRBV6-3	many	-	TRBJ2-7	CASTDDYEQYF	TGTGCCAGCACCGACGACTACGAGCAGTACTTC
TRBV11-2	many	-	TRBJ2-4	CASSLQPTVYIQYF	TGTGCCAGCAGCCTACAGCCAACAGTGTACATTCAGTACTTC
TRBV7-6	many	TRBD2	TRBJ2-6	CASSLMGAGANVLTF	TGTGCCAGCAGCTTAATGGGAGCGGGAGCCAACGTCCTGACTTTC
TRBV12-3/TRBV12-4	many	TRBD2	TRBJ2-7	CASSPRLGAGGISYEQYF	TGTGCCAGCAGTCCACGACTGGGAGCGGGAGGGATCTCCTACGAGCAGTACTTC
TRBV7-8	few	-	TRBJ1-5	CASSASWGGSNQPQHF	TGTGCCAGCAGCGCCTCTTGGGGAGGCAGCAATCAGCCCCAGCATTTT
TRBV5-1	many	TRBD2	TRBJ2-3	CASRSSGPTDTQYF	TGCGCCAGCAGAAGTAGCGGGCCCACAGATACGCAGTATTTT
TRBV20-1	many	-	TRBJ1-6	CSARRARQISYNSPLHF	TGCAGTGCTAGACGGGCAAGGCAGATCTCCTATAATTCACCCCTCCACTTT
TRBV20-1	many	-	TRBJ1-1	CSASLDQGWNTEAFF	TGCAGTGCTAGTCTTGATCAGGGGTGGAACACTGAAGCTTTCTTT
TRBV5-1	many	-	TRBJ2-7	CASSSSTGRGGYEQYF	TGCGCCAGCAGCTCCTCTACGGGCCGCGGAGGTTACGAGCAGTACTTC
TRBV7-9	few	-	TRBJ2-7	CASSPGFMYEQYF	TGTGCCAGCAGTCCAGGGTTTATGTACGAGCAGTACTTC
TRBV20-1	many	TRBD1	TRBJ2-5	CSGTDRQETQYF	TGCAGTGGAACGGACAGGCAAGAGACCCAGTACTTC
TRBV19	many	TRBD1	TRBJ1-1	CASSVRGFSEAFF	TGTGCCAGTAGTGTCAGGGGGTTCTCTGAAGCTTTCTTT
TRBV30	many	TRBD2	TRBJ2-1	CAWSVLGGSLDNEQFF	TGTGCCTGGAGTGTACTGGGCGGGAGTTTGGACAATGAGCAGTTCTTC
TRBV5-6	many	-	TRBJ2-7	CASSVPGPSGQYF	TGTGCCAGCAGCGTCCCGGGTCCCTCGGGGCAGTACTTC
TRBV20-1	many	-	TRBJ1-1	CSARTYTIPMNTEAFF	TGCAGTGCTAGGACCTACACCATACCCATGAACACTGAAGCTTTCTTT
TRBV19	many	TRBD1	TRBJ1-2	CASTTGGRYGYTF	TGTGCCAGTACCACAGGGGGCCGGTATGGCTACACCTTC
TRBV7-2	many	TRBD1	TRBJ1-6	CASSSGTGISPLHF	TGTGCCAGCAGCTCCGGGACAGGGATTTCACCCCTCCACTTT